This TCR beta chain appears in the sequencing data of a study of blood T cell repertoires in COVID-19. Overall study context: Sites across the United States, Italy and Spain contributed samples from acute and convalescent COVID-19. The cDNA or gDNA used as material had been derived from T cells, B-cell-depleted T cells, or PBMCs.

The V end was cut by 1 base, the J end by 0 bases, with 12 bases between. The length of the CDR3 is 16 residues. Looked up from germline, CDR1 is KGHSH and CDR2 is LQKENI. Original analysis: It was from reference gene primer amplification that nucleated cell counts were estimated. Some clones are missing from TCRdb's copy, which holds only in-frame ones; the method was immunoSEQ multiplex PCR. V and J calls and clone size follow that table, whereas D and trimming were derived from the DNA. The sample holds about 140,000 clones, approximately 85% seen once. The V and J genes are TRBV18 and TRBJ1-1, with no clear D. This receptor was taken from a human donor with acute or convalescent COVID-19. The donor label of this sample is uncertain. Material for sequencing was peripheral blood. The CDR3 reads CASSPLATPVNTEAFF. Here the CDR3 DNA reads TGTGCCAGCTCACCACTCGCTACCCCTGTGAACACTGAAGCTTTCTTT.